These 12 T cell receptor beta chains were sequenced from one sample in a study of blood T cell repertoires in COVID-19 (dated by TCRdb to the early 2020s). Libraries were built with the immunoSEQ multiplex PCR assay. TCRdb provides this immuneACCESS table in a form limited to in-frame rearrangements. Some clones are lacking; in checked studies, under half of them reflect an unresolved V gene, and why the rest are absent is not known. For this sample the table gives roughly 76,000 clones, of which around 80% were detected only once. The top ten hold about a third of the sample. What was sequenced was peripheral blood. Receptors originate from a woman aged 70-85 years with acute or convalescent COVID-19.

In nucleotides, the CDR3 is TGTGCCAGCAGCGCAACAGGGGCCTCCTACAATGAGCAGTTCTTC. It encodes CASSATGASYNEQFF. V gene TRBV5-6 combines with J gene TRBJ2-1; 7 nucleotides line up with TRBD1. The germline CDR1 and CDR2 sequences are SGHDT and YYEEEE. CDR3 length: 15 amino acids. V shed 4 bases, J shed 0 bases, and the junction held 4 bases outside the gene matches.

This clone was recorded once. The chain uses TRBV6-5 and TRBJ1-4; D gene ambiguous. The CDR3 has 15 amino acids. Germline CDR1 reads MNHEY; CDR2 reads SVGAGI. V lost 6 bases and J lost 0, with 11 bases in between. CDR3: CASRQDPSTNEKLFF. CDR3 DNA sequence: TGTGCCAGCAGGCAGGATCCATCAACTAATGAAAAACTGTTTTTT.

The gene calls are TRBV30 and TRBJ1-2, with D perhaps matching TRBD1 (6 bases). The CDR3 totals 13 residues. Looked up from germline, CDR1 is GTSNPN and CDR2 is SVGIG (reference sequence). Trimming removed 7 bases from V and 3 bases from J, with 15 bases in between. The DNA of the CDR3 is TGTGCCTCCTCGGGGGGCAGGGACTATGGCTACACCTTC. This translates into CASSGGRDYGYTF.

Only a few counts were recorded for this clone. J is TRBJ1-1 and V is TRBV19; 8 bases agree with TRBD1. The CDR3 extends over 18 amino acids. Unmatched junction bases numbered 14, after V lost 0 bases and J lost 5 bases. CDR1 LNHDA and CDR2 SQIVND come from the germline V gene (reference sequence). Here the CDR3 DNA reads TGTGCCAGTAGTATAGACTACAGGGGGTACGTGGTCGATACTGAAGCTTTCTTT. Translating gives CASSIDYRGYVVDTEAFF. Filled out from reference TRBV19 and TRBJ1-1, the complete variable domain reads DGGITQSPKYLFRKEGQNVTLSCEQNLNHDAMYWYRQDPGQGLRLIYYSQIVNDFQKGDIAEGYSVSREKKESFPLTVTSAQKNPTAFYLCASSIDYRGYVVDTEAFFGQGTRLTVV.

J is TRBJ2-7 and V is TRBV19; 7 bases align to TRBD2. This CDR3 comprises 13 residues. Germline CDR1 LNHDA, CDR2 SQIVND (reference sequence). Trimming cost V 4 bases and J 2 bases; bases outside gene matches: 2. The DNA of the CDR3 is TGTGCCAGTAGTACTAGCGGCCCCTACGAGCAGTACTTC. Amino acid sequence: CASSTSGPYEQYF.

There are a few counts of this clone. The chain is built from TRBV7-3 and TRBJ2-2; no reliable D call. Germline loops: CDR1 SGHTA, CDR2 FQGTGA. The CDR3 runs 15 residues. V dropped 0 bases and J dropped 0 bases, with 5 bases sitting between them. DNA for the CDR3: TGTGCCAGCAGCTTAACCAGAACGAACACCGGGGAGCTGTTTTTT. Translating gives CASSLTRTNTGELFF.

The CDR3 sequence: CASSLKYTGGGGGYTF. CDR3 in DNA: TGTGCCAGCAGCTTAAAATATACAGGGGGCGGAGGAGGCTACACCTTC. The rearrangement links TRBV5-8 to TRBJ1-2; TRBD1 matches at 9 bases. Trimming took 2 bases from V and 8 from J; bases not matched to a gene: 13. The CDR3 is 16 residues long. Per the germline V gene, CDR1 is SGHTS and CDR2 is YDEGEE.

The genes are TRBV3-1 (or the pseudogene TRBV3-2) and TRBJ1-1; D may be TRBD1 (6 bases). V was pared by 3 bases and J by 3 bases, with 14 bases between. The CDR3 has 15 amino acids. Germline assignment: CDR1 LGHDT and CDR2 YNNKEL (reference sequence). CDR3 DNA sequence: TGTGCCAGCAGCCAGGGGGGGGCTGGGCACACTGAAGCTTTCTTT. Its translation: CASSQGGAGHTEAFF.

V is TRBV5-6 and J is TRBJ1-5; the match to TRBD1 covers 9 bases. This CDR3 has 15 amino acids. Losses at the gene ends were 4 bases for V and 0 bases for J; bases not matched to a gene: 2. CDR1 SGHDT and CDR2 YYEEEE come from the germline V gene. CDR3 in amino acids: CASSRTGVSNQPQHF. CDR3 bases: TGTGCCAGCAGCCGGACAGGGGTTAGCAATCAGCCCCAGCATTTT.

The J gene is TRBJ2-1, the V gene TRBV9; TRBD2 is a possible D gene (6 bases). V was trimmed by 4 bases and J by 15 bases, leaving 17 bases between them. The CDR3 covers 12 residues. The germline gives CDR1 SGDLS, CDR2 YYNGEE. This CDR3 is CASSLEEGVRFF. The DNA of the CDR3 is TGTGCCAGCAGCCTAGAGGAGGGAGTGAGGTTCTTC.

V is TRBV12-3 or TRBV12-4 and J is TRBJ2-5; D gene unclear. Trimming removed 3 bases from V and 3 bases from J, with 8 bases in between. The CDR3 runs 13 residues. The DNA for the CDR3 is TGTGCCAGCAGTTTCCGAGGAGAAGAGACCCAGTACTTC. It specifies CASSFRGEETQYF.

The chain employs TRBV5-8 and TRBJ2-3; 7 bases match TRBD2. J gave up 2 bases and V 2 bases, and 5 bases lay outside the gene matches. This CDR3 spans 15 amino acids. Germline V CDR1 and CDR2: SGHTS, YDEGEE. The DNA for the CDR3 is TGTGCCAGCAGCTTTACCGGGACTAACACAGATACGCAGTATTTT. It is translated as CASSFTGTNTDTQYF.